Described below is a single T cell receptor (beta chain) sequence and its context. What it binds is not known. Germline V gene sequence: CDR1 LNHDA, CDR2 SQIVND (reference sequence). The length of the CDR3 is 14 residues. Trimming stripped 2 bases from V and 3 bases from J, with 11 bases between. The entry originates in a study of T cell responses to AZD1222 COVID-19 vaccine. Study observations and caveats: A rise in Spike-specific TCR breadth and depth followed two AZD1222 doses.

Sequenced by immunoSEQ multiplex PCR; TCRdb stores in-frame clones only, minus some. The table shows some 150,000 clones, with approximately 90% occurring only once. This sequence joins TRBV19 and TRBJ2-7; D possibly corresponds to TRBD2 (6 bases). The TCR comes from an adult in good health. Sequenced material: peripheral blood, taken on day 0 of AZD1222 vaccination. The CDR3 DNA reads as TGTGCCAGTAGTATAAATCTCGGGGGCTACGAGCAGTACTTC. Translation: CASSINLGGYEQYF.